One and the same sample provided the 15 T cell receptor beta chains below, sequenced in a study of cytomegalovirus exposure and HLA in healthy donors. PCR amplification relied on 60 Vbeta primers (plus 13 Jbeta primers). Profiled with immunoSEQ multiplex PCR; TCRdb holds only in-frame clones, not every one. Of about 170,000 clones in the sample, roughly 76% are singletons; the top ten hold less than 2.5%. The sample comprised PBMCs. These receptors came from a male donor in good health and CMV-seronegative.

The chain recombines TRBV7-2 with TRBJ2-1; the match to TRBD2 covers 12 bases. Germline-derived CDR1 and CDR2 are SGHTA and FQGNSA. V lost 1 base and J lost 6; bases outside the gene matches: 7. The CDR3 is 17 amino acids. CDR3 in amino acids: CASSLVSLAGGLNEQFF. For the CDR3, the DNA is TGTGCCAGCAGCTTAGTGTCCCTAGCGGGGGGGCTCAATGAGCAGTTCTTC.

The gene calls are TRBV28 and TRBJ1-5; 7 nucleotides line up with TRBD1. The trim removed 6 bases at V and 3 bases at J, leaving 8 bases unmatched. The germline gives CDR1 MDHEN, CDR2 SYDVKM. CDR3 length equals 15 residues. CDR3 sequence reads: CASRDAGTDNQPQHF. In DNA form, the CDR3 reads TGTGCCAGCAGGGATGCCGGGACAGACAATCAGCCCCAGCATTTT.

The chain joins TRBV5-4 to TRBJ2-2; D not resolved. The germline V and J ends were trimmed by 4 bases and 6 bases, with 16 bases remaining between them. CDR1 SGHNT and CDR2 YYREEE come from the germline V gene (reference sequence). This CDR3 region has 15 residues. CDR3 protein: CASSLTSVLSGELFF. The CDR3 coding sequence is TGTGCCAGCAGCCTTACGTCAGTTCTTTCCGGGGAGCTGTTTTTT.

The sample holds one count of this clone. The chain couples TRBV5-1 to TRBJ1-2, with a possible D match to TRBD1 (5 bases). Between the trimmed V and J ends, which lost 8 bases and 4 bases, there was a span of 9 bases. This CDR3 is 11 amino acids long. From germline, CDR1 is SGHRS and CDR2 YFSETQ. The CDR3 region has the DNA TGCGCCAGGACAGCCCTCTATGGCTACACCTTC. Residues: CARTALYGYTF.

This clone has a handful of counts. The DNA for the CDR3 is TGTGCCTGGAGTGTACTCGGGGAAGGTGAAAAACTGTTTTTT. Its translation is CAWSVLGEGEKLFF. J is TRBJ1-4 and V is TRBV30; D remains unclear. Trimming stripped 0 bases from V and 7 bases from J, with 12 bases between. The germline V gene has CDR1 GTSNPN and CDR2 SVGIG (reference sequence). CDR3 length: 14 amino acids.

This clone was recorded once. The chain combines TRBV4-1 with TRBJ2-1; D is undetermined. The CDR3 is 17 amino acids. Per the germline V gene, CDR1 is MGHRA and CDR2 is YSYEKL. Trimming cost V 0 bases and J 5 bases, with 17 bases left between them. CDR3: CASSQDDAAERNNEQFF. The CDR3 DNA follows: TGCGCCAGCAGCCAAGATGATGCGGCCGAGAGAAACAATGAGCAGTTCTTC.

J is TRBJ1-2 and V is TRBV15; the match to TRBD1 covers 7 bases. Germline V gene sequence: CDR1 LNHNV, CDR2 YYDKDF (reference sequence). With 0 bases clipped from V and 6 bases from J, the junction kept 7 bases outside the gene matches. CDR3 length: 15 amino acids. CDR3: CATSRELRQGHGYTF. In DNA form, the CDR3 reads TGTGCCACCAGCAGAGAACTTCGACAGGGCCATGGCTACACCTTC.

The rearrangement joins TRBV4-3 to TRBJ2-7; 11 positions agree with TRBD1. The CDR3 contains 18 residues. The V and J ends lost 0 bases and 4 bases, in that order; junction bases with no gene match: 11. Germline-derived CDR1 and CDR2 are LGHNA and YSLEER. CDR3 sequence (DNA): TGCGCCAGCAGCCAAGATAGGACAGGGGGCTGGGGGCGATACGAGCAGTACTTC. This gives the protein CASSQDRTGGWGRYEQYF.

This clone was seen a handful of times. This chain joins TRBV19 and TRBJ1-2; D is ambiguous. The CDR3 length is 12 residues. Trimming took 3 bases from V and 5 from J, leaving 7 bases between them. Per the germline V gene, CDR1 is LNHDA and CDR2 is SQIVND (reference sequence). The CDR3 region is CASSMPRYGYTF. For the CDR3, the DNA is TGTGCCAGTAGTATGCCACGGTATGGCTACACCTTC.

The chain uses TRBV5-1 and TRBJ2-5, with TRBD2 as a possible D gene (6 bases). Germline V gives CDR1 SGHRS, CDR2 YFSETQ. The V gene lost 0 bases and the J gene lost 3 bases, with 9 bases spanning the gap. CDR3 length: 14 amino acids. CDR3 in amino acids: CASSLETGEETQYF. CDR3 nucleotides: TGCGCCAGCAGCTTGGAGACGGGGGAAGAGACCCAGTACTTC.

This rearrangement joins TRBV12-5 to TRBJ2-3; TRBD2 agrees at 15 bases. The CDR3 extends over 15 amino acids. Trimming at V came to 6 bases and at J to 8 bases, leaving 6 bases not matched to a gene. CDR1 LGHNT and CDR2 FRNRAP come from the germline V gene. The CDR3 nucleotides are TGTGCTAGTGGGCGGACTAGCGGGGGGGTCGCTACGCAGTATTTT. Encoded protein: CASGRTSGGVATQYF.

V usage is TRBV7-2 and J usage is TRBJ2-3, with 12 bases identical to TRBD1. This CDR3 region has 14 residues. V shed 5 bases, J shed 6 bases, and the junction held 3 bases outside the gene matches. Germline V gives CDR1 SGHTA, CDR2 FQGNSA. CDR3 nucleotide sequence: TGTGCCAGCAGCGCGGGACAGGGGGCGGATACGCAGTATTTT. This gives the protein CASSAGQGADTQYF.

The chain uses TRBV5-1 and TRBJ2-3; 9 bases map to TRBD2. CDR1 and CDR2 (germline): SGHRS, YFSETQ. The V and J ends lost 0 bases and 4 bases, in that order; junction bases with no gene match: 6. The CDR3 length is 16 residues. The CDR3 sequence: CASSLARTSDADTQYF. CDR3 bases: TGCGCCAGCAGCTTGGCCAGGACTAGCGACGCAGATACGCAGTATTTT.

The chain combines TRBV6-5 with TRBJ2-7, with 7 positions matching TRBD1. Germline values: CDR1 MNHEY, CDR2 SVGAGI. The CDR3 has 13 amino acids. Trimming took 6 bases from V and 2 from J; bases not matched to a gene: 4. CDR3 sequence (DNA): TGTGCCAGCAGAAACAGGGGAACCTACGAGCAGTACTTC. Translating it yields CASRNRGTYEQYF.

The CDR3 is CASSLRGSNTEAFF. CDR3 sequence (DNA): TGCGCCAGCAGTCTCCGGGGATCAAACACTGAAGCTTTCTTT. V and J are TRBV23-1 and TRBJ1-1; D ambiguous. TRBV23-1 is given ORF status, its function remaining uncertain. The CDR3 runs to 14 residues. V lost 4 bases and J 2 bases, leaving 11 bases between the germline ends.